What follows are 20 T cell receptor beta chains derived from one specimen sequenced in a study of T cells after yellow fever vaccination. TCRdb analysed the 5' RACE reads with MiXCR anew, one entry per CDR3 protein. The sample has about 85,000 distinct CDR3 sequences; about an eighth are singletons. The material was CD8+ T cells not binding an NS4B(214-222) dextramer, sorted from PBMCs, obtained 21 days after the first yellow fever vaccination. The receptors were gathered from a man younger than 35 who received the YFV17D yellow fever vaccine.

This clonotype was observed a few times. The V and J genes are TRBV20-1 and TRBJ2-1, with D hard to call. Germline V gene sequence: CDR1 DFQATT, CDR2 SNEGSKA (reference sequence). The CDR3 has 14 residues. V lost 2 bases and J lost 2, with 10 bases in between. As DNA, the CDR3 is TGCAGTGCTAGAATTGGGGTCACCTACAATGAGCAGTTCTTC. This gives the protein CSARIGVTYNEQFF.

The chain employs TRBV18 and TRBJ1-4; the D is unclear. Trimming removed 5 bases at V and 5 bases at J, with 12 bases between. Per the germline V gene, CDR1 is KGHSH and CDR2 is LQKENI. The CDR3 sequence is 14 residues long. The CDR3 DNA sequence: TGTGCCAGCTCAGTGGCGGACGGGAATGAAAAACTGTTTTTT. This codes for CASSVADGNEKLFF.

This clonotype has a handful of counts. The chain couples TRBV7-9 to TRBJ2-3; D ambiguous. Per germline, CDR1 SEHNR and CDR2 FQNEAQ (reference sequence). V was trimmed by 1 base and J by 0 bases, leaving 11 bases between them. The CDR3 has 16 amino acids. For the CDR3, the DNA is TGTGCCAGCAGCTTAGTTGGCAGCCCTAGCACAGATACGCAGTATTTT. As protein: CASSLVGSPSTDTQYF.

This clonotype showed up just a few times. CDR3 DNA: TGTGCCACCAGAGGAGACAGGACACGCTCCTACGAGCAGTACGTC. Translated: CATRGDRTRSYEQYV. This sequence joins TRBV15 and TRBJ2-7; possible D gene TRBD1, 6 bases. Per germline, CDR1 LNHNV and CDR2 YYDKDF (reference sequence). The CDR3 is made up of 15 amino acids. Trimming pared 6 bases from V and 0 bases from J, leaving 15 bases between.

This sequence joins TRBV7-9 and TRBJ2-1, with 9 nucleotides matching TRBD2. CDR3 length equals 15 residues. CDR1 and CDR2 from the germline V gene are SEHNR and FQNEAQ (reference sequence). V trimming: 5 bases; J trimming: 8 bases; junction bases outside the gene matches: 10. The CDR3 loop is CASSPRGGAKYEQFF. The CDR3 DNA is TGTGCCAGCAGCCCTCGCGGGGGGGCAAAGTATGAGCAGTTCTTC. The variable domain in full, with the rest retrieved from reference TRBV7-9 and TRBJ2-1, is DTGVSQNPRHKITKRGQNVTFRCDPISEHNRLYWYRQTLGQGPEFLTYFQNEAQLEKSRLLSDRFSAERPKGSFSTLEIQRTEQGDSAMYLCASSPRGGAKYEQFFGPGTRLTVL.

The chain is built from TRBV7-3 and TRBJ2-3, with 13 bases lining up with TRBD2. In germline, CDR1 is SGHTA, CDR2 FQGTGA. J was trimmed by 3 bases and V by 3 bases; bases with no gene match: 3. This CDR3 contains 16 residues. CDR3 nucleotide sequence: TGTGCCAGCAGCTTGGGACTAGCGGGGAGTACAGATACGCAGTATTTT. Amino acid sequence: CASSLGLAGSTDTQYF. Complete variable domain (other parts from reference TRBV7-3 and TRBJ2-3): GAGVSQTPSNKVTEKGKYVELRCDPISGHTALYWYRQSLGQGPEFLIYFQGTGAADDSGLPNDRFFAVRPEGSVSTLKIQRTERGDSAVYLCASSLGLAGSTDTQYFGPGTRLTVL.

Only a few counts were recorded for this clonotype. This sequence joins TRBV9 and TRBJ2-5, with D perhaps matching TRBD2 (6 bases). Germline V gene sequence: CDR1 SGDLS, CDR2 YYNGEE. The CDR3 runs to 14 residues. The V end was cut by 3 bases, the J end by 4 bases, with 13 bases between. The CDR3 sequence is CASSGGVGLETQYF. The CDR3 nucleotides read TGTGCCAGCAGCGGGGGGGTAGGGTTAGAGACCCAGTACTTC.

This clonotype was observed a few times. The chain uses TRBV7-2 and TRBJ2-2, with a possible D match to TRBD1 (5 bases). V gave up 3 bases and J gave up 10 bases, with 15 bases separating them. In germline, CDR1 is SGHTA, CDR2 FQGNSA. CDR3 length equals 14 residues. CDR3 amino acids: CASSLGPGPLELFF. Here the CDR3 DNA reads TGTGCCAGCAGCTTGGGGCCCGGCCCGCTGGAGCTGTTTTTT.

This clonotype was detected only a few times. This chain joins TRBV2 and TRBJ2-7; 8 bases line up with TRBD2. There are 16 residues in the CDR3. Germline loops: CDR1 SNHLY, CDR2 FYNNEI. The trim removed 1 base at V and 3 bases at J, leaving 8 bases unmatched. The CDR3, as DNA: TGTGCCAGCAGTGAAGTCGGCGGGGGGCCCCTCTACGAGCAGTACGTC. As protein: CASSEVGGGPLYEQYV.

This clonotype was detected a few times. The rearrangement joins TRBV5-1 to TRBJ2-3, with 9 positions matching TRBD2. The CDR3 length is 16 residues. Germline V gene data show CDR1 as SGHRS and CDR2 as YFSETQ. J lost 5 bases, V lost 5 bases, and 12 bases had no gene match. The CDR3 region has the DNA TGCGCCAGCAGAAGCCTAGCGGGGCGCGATCTAGATACGCAGTATTTT. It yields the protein CASRSLAGRDLDTQYF.

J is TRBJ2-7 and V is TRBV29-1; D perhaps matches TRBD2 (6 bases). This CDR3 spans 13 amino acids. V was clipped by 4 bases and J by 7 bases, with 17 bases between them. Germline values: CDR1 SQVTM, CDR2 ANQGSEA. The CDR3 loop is CSVVLITGSEQYV. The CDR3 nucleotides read TGCAGCGTTGTTCTTATTACCGGGAGTGAGCAGTACGTC.

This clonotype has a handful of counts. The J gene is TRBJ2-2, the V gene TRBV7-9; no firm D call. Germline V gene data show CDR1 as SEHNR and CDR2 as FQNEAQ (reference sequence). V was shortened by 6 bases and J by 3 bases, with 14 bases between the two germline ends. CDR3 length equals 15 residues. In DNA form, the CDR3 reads TGTGCCAGCAGACCCCCCTTAGAATACACCGGGGAGCTGTTTTTT. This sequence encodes CASRPPLEYTGELFF.

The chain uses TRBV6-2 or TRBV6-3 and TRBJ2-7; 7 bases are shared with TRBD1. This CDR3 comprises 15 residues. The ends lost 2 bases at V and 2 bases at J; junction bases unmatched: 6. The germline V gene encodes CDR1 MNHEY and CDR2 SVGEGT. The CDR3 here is CASSYRRGLPYEQYV. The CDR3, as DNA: TGTGCCAGCAGTTACCGAAGGGGGCTTCCCTACGAGCAGTACGTC.

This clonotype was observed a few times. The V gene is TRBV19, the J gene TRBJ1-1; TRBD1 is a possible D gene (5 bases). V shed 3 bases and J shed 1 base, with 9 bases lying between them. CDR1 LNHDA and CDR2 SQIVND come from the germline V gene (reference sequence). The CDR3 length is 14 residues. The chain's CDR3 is CASSMWQGNTEAFF. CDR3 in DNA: TGTGCCAGTAGTATGTGGCAGGGGAACACTGAAGCTTTCTTT.

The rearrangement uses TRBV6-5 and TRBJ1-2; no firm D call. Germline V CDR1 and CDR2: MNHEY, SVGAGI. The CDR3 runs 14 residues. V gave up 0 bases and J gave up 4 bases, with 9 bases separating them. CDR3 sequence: CASSYSSSAYGYTF. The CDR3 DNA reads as TGTGCCAGCAGTTACTCGTCGTCAGCCTATGGCTACACCTTC.

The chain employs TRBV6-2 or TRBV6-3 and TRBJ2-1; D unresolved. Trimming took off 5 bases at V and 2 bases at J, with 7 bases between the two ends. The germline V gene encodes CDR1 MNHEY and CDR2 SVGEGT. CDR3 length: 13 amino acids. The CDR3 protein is CASSHDPYNEQFF. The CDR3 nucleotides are TGTGCCAGCAGTCACGACCCCTACAATGAGCAGTTCTTC.

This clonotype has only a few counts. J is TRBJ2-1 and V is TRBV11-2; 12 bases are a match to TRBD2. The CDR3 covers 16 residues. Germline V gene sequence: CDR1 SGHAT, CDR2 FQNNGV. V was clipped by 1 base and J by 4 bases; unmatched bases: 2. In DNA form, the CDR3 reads TGTGCCAGCAGCTTAGTGACTAGCGGGGGTTACAATGAGCAGTTCTTC. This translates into CASSLVTSGGYNEQFF.

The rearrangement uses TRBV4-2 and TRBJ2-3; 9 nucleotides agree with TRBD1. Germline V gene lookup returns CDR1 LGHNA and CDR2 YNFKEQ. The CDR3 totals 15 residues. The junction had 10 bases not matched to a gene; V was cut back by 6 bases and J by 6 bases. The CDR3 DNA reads TGTGCCAGCAGTCTGAACAGGGGGCGGGGGGATACGCAGTATTTT. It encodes CASSLNRGRGDTQYF.

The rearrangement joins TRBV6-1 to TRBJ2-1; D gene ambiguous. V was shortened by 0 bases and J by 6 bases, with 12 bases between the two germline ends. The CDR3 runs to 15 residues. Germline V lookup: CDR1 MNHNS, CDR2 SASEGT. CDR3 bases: TGTGCCAGCAGTGAAGCGCTTAGCCCCCGCAATGAGCAGTTCTTC. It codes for CASSEALSPRNEQFF.

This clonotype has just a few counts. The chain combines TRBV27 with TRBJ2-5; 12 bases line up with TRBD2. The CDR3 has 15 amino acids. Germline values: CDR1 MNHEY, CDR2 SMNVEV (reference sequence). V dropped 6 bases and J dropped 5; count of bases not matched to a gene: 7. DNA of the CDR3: TGTGCCAGCAGCGCAACTAGCGGGGGGATGGAGACCCAGTACTTC. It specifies CASSATSGGMETQYF.